This note documents a single T cell receptor beta chain sequence. Data came from immunoSEQ multiplex PCR; TCRdb stores just in-frame clones and leaves some out. This sample yields 48,000 or so clones, of which more than 80% are seen a single time; roughly 10% belongs to the top ten. Losses at the gene ends were 0 bases for V and 8 bases for J; bases not matched to a gene: 2. The CDR3 is made up of 13 amino acids. Germline V gene lookup returns CDR1 SGHRS and CDR2 YFSETQ. The time point is: peripheral blood 6 weeks after treatment start. The sample comes from a study of PD-L1 blockade in urothelial cancer.

This sequence was found in a man in his 70s with urothelial cancer. This chain connects TRBV5-1 to TRBJ2-1; TRBD2 matches at 7 bases. Sample: PBMCs, taken around atezolizumab (anti-PD-L1) treatment. The DNA for the CDR3 is TGCGCCAGCAGCTTGGCTGCGGGAGATGAGCAGTTCTTC. Protein product: CASSLAAGDEQFF.